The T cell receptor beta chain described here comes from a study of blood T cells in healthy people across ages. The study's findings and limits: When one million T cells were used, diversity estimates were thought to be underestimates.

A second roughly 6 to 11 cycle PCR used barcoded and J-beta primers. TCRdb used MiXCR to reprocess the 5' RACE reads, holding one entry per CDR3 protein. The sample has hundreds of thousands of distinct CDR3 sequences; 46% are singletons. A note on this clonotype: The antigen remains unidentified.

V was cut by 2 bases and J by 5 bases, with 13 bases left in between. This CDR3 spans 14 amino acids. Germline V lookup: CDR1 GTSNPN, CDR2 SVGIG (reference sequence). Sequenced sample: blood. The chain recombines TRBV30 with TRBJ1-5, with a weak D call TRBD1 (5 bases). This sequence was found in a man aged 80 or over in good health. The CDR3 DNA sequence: TGTGCCTGGAGTAAGATTTCGACAGATCAGCCCCAGCATTTT. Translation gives CAWSKISTDQPQHF.